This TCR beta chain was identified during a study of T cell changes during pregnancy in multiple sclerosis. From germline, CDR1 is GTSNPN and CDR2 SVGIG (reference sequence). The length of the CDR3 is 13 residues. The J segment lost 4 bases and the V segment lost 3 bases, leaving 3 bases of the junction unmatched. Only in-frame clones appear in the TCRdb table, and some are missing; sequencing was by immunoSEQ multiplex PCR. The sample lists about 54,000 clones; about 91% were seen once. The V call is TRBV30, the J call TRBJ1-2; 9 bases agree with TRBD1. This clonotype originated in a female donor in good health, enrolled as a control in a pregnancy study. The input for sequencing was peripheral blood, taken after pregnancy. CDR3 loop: CAWSAQGAYGYTF. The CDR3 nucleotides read TGTGCCTGGAGCGCACAGGGGGCCTATGGCTACACCTTC.